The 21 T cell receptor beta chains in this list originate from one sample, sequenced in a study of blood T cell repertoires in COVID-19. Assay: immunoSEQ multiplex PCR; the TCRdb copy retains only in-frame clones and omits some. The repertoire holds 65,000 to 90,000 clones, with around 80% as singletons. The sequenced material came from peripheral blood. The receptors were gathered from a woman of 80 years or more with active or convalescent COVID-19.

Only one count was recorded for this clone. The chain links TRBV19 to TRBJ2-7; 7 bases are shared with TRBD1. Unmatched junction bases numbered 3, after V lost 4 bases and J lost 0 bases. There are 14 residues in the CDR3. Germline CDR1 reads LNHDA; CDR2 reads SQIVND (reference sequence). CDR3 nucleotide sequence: TGTGCCAGTAGTAAGGACAGGAGCTCCTACGAGCAGTACTTC. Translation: CASSKDRSSYEQYF.

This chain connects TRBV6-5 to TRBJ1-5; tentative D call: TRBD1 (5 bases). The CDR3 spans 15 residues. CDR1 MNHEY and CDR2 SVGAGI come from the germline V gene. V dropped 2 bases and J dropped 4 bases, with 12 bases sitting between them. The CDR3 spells CASSYDGGGNQPQHF. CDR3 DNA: TGTGCCAGCAGTTACGACGGGGGAGGAAATCAGCCCCAGCATTTT.

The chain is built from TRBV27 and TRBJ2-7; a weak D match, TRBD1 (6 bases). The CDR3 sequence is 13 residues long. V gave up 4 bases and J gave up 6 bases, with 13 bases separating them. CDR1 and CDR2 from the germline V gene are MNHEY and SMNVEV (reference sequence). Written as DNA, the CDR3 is TGTGCCAGCAGTTCCGACAGGATCGGCGAGCAGTACTTC. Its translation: CASSSDRIGEQYF.

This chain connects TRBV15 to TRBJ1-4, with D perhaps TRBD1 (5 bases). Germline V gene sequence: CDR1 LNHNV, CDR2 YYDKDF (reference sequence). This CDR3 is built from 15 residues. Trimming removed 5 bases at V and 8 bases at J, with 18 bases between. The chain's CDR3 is CATSPQQGGAEKLFF. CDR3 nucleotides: TGTGCCACCAGCCCGCAGCAGGGAGGAGCGGAAAAACTGTTTTTT.

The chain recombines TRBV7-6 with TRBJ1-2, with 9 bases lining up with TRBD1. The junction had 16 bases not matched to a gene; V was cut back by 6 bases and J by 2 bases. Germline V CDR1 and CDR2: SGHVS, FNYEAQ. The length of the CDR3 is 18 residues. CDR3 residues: CASSSGPLQGAVNYGYTF. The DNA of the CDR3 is TGTGCCAGCAGTTCCGGACCCCTACAGGGGGCCGTCAACTATGGCTACACCTTC.

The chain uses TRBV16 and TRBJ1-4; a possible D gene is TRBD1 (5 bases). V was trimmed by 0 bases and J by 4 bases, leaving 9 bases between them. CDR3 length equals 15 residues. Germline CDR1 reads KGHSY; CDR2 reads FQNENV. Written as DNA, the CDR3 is TGTGCCAGCAGCCAATCAGGGGCTGGTAATGAAAAACTGTTTTTT. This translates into CASSQSGAGNEKLFF.

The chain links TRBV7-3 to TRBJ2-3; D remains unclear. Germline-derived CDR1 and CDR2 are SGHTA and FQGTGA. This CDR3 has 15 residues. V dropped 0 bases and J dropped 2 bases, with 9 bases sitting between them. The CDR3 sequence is CASSLTRHYTDTQYF. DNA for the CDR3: TGTGCCAGCAGCTTAACGAGGCATTACACAGATACGCAGTATTTT.

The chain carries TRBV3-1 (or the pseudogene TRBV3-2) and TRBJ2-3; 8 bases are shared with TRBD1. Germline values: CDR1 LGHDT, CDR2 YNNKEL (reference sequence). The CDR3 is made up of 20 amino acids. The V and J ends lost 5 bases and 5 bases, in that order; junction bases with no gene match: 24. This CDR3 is CASSTYSAQVGGQERDTQYF. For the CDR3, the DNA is TGTGCCAGCAGCACTTATTCCGCTCAGGTTGGGGGACAGGAGCGAGATACGCAGTATTTT.

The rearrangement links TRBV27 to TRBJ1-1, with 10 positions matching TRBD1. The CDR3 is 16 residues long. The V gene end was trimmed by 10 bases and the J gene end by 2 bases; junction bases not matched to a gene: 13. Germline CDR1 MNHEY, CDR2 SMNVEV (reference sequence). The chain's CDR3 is CATLKTGGFFNTEAFF. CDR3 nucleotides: TGTGCCACCCTTAAGACAGGGGGCTTTTTTAACACTGAAGCTTTCTTT.

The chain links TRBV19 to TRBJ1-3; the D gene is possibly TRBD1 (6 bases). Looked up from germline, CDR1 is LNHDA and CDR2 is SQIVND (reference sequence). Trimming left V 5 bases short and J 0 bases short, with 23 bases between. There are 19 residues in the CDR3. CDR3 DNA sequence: TGTGCCAGTAGTGAGGGCATTTGGCAGGGGTCCTCCTCTGGAAACACCATATATTTT. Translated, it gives CASSEGIWQGSSSGNTIYF.

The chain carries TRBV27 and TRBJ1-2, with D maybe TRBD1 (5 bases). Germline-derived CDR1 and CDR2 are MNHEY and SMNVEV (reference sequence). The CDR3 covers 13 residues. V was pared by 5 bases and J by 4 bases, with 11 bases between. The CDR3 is CASSPRQPYGYTF. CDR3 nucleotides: TGTGCCAGCAGTCCCCGACAGCCCTATGGCTACACCTTC.

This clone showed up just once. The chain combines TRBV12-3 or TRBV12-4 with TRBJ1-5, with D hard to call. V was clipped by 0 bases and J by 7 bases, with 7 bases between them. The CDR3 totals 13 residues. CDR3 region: CASSLASGQPQHF. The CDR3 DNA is TGTGCCAGCAGTTTAGCGTCAGGACAGCCCCAGCATTTT.

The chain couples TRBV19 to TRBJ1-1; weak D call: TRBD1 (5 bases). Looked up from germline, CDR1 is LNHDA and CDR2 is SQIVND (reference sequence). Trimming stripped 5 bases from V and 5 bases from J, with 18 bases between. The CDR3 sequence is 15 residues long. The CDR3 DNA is TGTGCCAGTAGTCTCCGATTGGGGGGTGAGACTGAAGCTTTCTTT. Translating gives CASSLRLGGETEAFF.

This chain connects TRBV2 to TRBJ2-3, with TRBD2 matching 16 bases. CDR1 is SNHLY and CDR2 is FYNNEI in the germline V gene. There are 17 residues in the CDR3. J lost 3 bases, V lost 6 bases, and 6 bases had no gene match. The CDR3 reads CASRGLAGGGRTDTQYF. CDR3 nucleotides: TGTGCCAGCAGGGGACTAGCGGGAGGGGGTCGTACAGATACGCAGTATTTT. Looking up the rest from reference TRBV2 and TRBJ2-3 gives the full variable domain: EPEVTQTPSHQVTQMGQEVILRCVPISNHLYFYWYRQILGQKVEFLVSFYNNEISEKSEIFDDQFSVERPDGSNFTLKIRSTKLEDSAMYFCASRGLAGGGRTDTQYFGPGTRLTVL.

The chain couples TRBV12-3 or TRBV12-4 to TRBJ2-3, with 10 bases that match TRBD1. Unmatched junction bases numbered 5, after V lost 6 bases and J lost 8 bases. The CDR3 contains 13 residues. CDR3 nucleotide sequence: TGTGCCAGCAGGGGACAGGGGATGAGTACGCAGTATTTT. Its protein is CASRGQGMSTQYF.

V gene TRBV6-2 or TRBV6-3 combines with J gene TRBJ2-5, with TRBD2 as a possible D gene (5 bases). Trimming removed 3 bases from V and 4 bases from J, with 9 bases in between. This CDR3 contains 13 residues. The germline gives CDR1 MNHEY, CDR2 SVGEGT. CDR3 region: CASSYDAGETQYF. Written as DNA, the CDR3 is TGTGCCAGCAGTTATGACGCGGGAGAGACCCAGTACTTC.

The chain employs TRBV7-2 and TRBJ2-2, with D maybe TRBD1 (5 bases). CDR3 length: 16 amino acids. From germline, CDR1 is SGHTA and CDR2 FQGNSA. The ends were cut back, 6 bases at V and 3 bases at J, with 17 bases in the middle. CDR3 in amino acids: CASSLVRGYYTGELFF. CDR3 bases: TGTGCCAGCAGTCTTGTTAGGGGATACTACACCGGGGAGCTGTTTTTT.

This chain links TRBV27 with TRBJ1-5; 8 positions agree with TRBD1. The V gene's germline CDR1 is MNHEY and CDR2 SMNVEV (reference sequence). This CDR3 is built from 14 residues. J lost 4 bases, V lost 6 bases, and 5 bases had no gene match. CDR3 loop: CASRRTGWNQPQHF. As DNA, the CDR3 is TGTGCCAGCAGGCGGACAGGGTGGAATCAGCCCCAGCATTTT.

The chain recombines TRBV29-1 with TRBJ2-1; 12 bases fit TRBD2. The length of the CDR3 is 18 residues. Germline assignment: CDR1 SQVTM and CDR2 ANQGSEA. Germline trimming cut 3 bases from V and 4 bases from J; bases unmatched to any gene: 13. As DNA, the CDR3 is TGCAGCGTTGATTCGGCTAGCGGGAGGGCCGGGGGATACAATGAGCAGTTCTTC. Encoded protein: CSVDSASGRAGGYNEQFF.

CDR3 bases: TGTGCCAGCAGTTCCGGACTAGTGTACACAGATACGCAGTATTTT. This sequence encodes CASSSGLVYTDTQYF. The chain couples TRBV5-5 to TRBJ2-3, with TRBD2 matching over 7 bases. Germline V gene sequence: CDR1 SGHKS, CDR2 YYEKEE (reference sequence). Unmatched junction bases numbered 8, after V lost 5 bases and J lost 2 bases. The CDR3 has 15 residues.

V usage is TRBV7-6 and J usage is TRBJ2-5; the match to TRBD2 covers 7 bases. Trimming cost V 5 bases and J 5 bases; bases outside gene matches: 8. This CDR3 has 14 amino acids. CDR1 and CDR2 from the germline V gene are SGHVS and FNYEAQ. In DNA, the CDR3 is TGTGCCAGCAGCCATCGACTAGCTAGCGAGACCCAGTACTTC. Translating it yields CASSHRLASETQYF.